This T cell receptor beta chain emerged from a study of shared clonotypes between healthy human individuals. The sample holds a few counts of this clone. Its antigen remains unknown. PCR replicates from unsorted PBMC used approximately 0.3 ug DNA, and this amount was approximately 30,000 T cell genomes. Sequencing on ten immunoSEQ deep assay plates was performed for unsorted PBMC DNA. Sequencing was performed with immunoSEQ multiplex PCR; in TCRdb, only in-frame clones are kept and a portion is missing. The sample comprises about 490,000 clones, around four fifths of which are singletons, and 12% rests with the top ten. Findings and limits, study-wide: An effect of sequencing depth on clonotype sharing among donors was expected.

There were no recent acute infections or vaccinations among the donors, who were healthy HIV-negative adults. Germline CDR1 and CDR2: MDHEN and SYDVKM. Trimming removed 7 bases from V and 0 bases from J, with 15 bases in between. The CDR3 runs 15 residues. This receptor was taken from a woman in her thirties or forties in good health. Some clones in this sample may be carry-over from other donors' samples. Source material: PBMCs. The chain carries TRBV28 and TRBJ1-1, with no clear D. The CDR3 bases are TGTGCCAGCACTACCGTCCGCGGTATGAACACTGAAGCTTTCTTT. It specifies CASTTVRGMNTEAFF.